These 24 T cell receptor beta chains were sequenced from one sample in a study of T cell repertoires in cytomegalovirus infection. TCRdb reanalysed the reads using MiXCR and keeps one entry per CDR3 protein. Of more than 350,000 distinct CDR3 sequences in the sample, 30% to 40% were seen once. The sequenced material came from PBMCs. These receptors all stem from a human donor in good health (CMV status not recorded). Some clones in this sample may be carry-over from other donors' samples.

There are a few counts of this clonotype. V usage is TRBV5-1 and J usage is TRBJ1-1; 7 bases map to TRBD1. The V gene end was trimmed by 4 bases and the J gene end by 1 base; junction bases not matched to a gene: 4. From germline, CDR1 is SGHRS and CDR2 YFSETQ. CDR3 length equals 14 residues. Written as DNA, the CDR3 is TGCGCCAGCAGCACCGGGACAGAGAACACTGAAGCTTTCTTT. This sequence encodes CASSTGTENTEAFF.

The chain couples TRBV27 to TRBJ1-4, with TRBD1 matching 7 bases. The germline V gene has CDR1 MNHEY and CDR2 SMNVEV (reference sequence). The CDR3 length is 17 residues. J was trimmed by 4 bases and V by 5 bases; bases with no gene match: 13. This CDR3 is CASSRSGTVTFNEKLFF. CDR3 nucleotide sequence: TGTGCCAGCAGTCGATCCGGGACAGTGACCTTTAATGAAAAACTGTTTTTT.

The rearrangement joins TRBV4-1 to TRBJ1-2; no clear D. The V end was cut by 2 bases, the J end by 8 bases, with 12 bases between. CDR3 length: 13 amino acids. Germline CDR1 is MGHRA and CDR2 is YSYEKL. The CDR3 region has the DNA TGCGCCAGCAGCCAACCGGATATGGGGGGCTACACCTTC. The encoded protein is CASSQPDMGGYTF.

This clonotype has a handful of counts. The rearrangement joins TRBV5-4 to TRBJ2-5, with 7 positions matching TRBD2. The CDR3 has 16 residues. CDR1 is SGHNT and CDR2 is YYREEE in the germline V gene (reference sequence). V trimming: 0 bases; J trimming: 1 base; junction bases outside the gene matches: 6. This CDR3 reads CASSLDPGGVQETQYF. CDR3 DNA: TGTGCCAGCAGCTTGGATCCGGGGGGAGTCCAAGAGACCCAGTACTTC.

This clonotype was detected a few times. The rearrangement uses TRBV12-3 or TRBV12-4 and TRBJ2-3; the match to TRBD2 covers 11 bases. J was trimmed by 5 bases and V by 5 bases; bases with no gene match: 6. The CDR3 is 15 residues long. DNA of the CDR3: TGTGCCAGCAGTCCGACTAGCGGGGAGGGAGATACGCAGTATTTT. Its translation: CASSPTSGEGDTQYF.

A few counts support this clonotype. J is TRBJ2-7 and V is TRBV2; TRBD1 agrees at 7 bases. The ends lost 6 bases at V and 0 bases at J; junction bases unmatched: 5. The CDR3 has 14 residues. CDR1 is SNHLY and CDR2 is FYNNEI in the germline V gene. The CDR3 spells CASREQGPSYEQYF. CDR3 nucleotides: TGTGCCAGCAGGGAACAGGGGCCCTCCTACGAGCAGTACTTC.

This clonotype has only a few counts. The genes are TRBV7-8 and TRBJ1-6; no clear D. Trimming pared 5 bases from V and 7 bases from J, leaving 9 bases between. Germline V gene data show CDR1 as SGHVS and CDR2 as FQNEAQ. The CDR3 consists of 13 residues. The CDR3 here is CASSPLQNSPLHF. The CDR3 coding sequence is TGTGCCAGCAGCCCACTACAAAATTCACCCCTCCACTTT.

A single count supports this clonotype. The genes are TRBV5-5 and TRBJ1-4; D gene unclear. CDR1 is SGHKS and CDR2 is YYEKEE in the germline V gene (reference sequence). The ends were cut back, 3 bases at V and 4 bases at J, with 7 bases in the middle. This CDR3 is 13 amino acids long. As DNA, the CDR3 is TGTGCCAGCAGCTCCTTGTATAATGAAAAACTGTTTTTT. Encoded protein: CASSSLYNEKLFF. Full variable domain (outside the CDR3, taken from reference TRBV5-5 and TRBJ1-4): DAGVTQSPTHLIKTRGQQVTLRCSPISGHKSVSWYQQVLGQGPQFIFQYYEKEERGRGNFPDRFSARQFPNYSSELNVNALLLGDSALYLCASSSLYNEKLFFGSGTQLSVL.

The CDR3 reads CASRITTGELFF. The CDR3 coding sequence is TGTGCCAGCAGAATCACGACCGGGGAGCTGTTTTTT. The rearrangement joins TRBV2 to TRBJ2-2; D is unresolved. Germline CDR1 and CDR2: SNHLY and FYNNEI. V gave up 6 bases and J gave up 5 bases, with 7 bases separating them. CDR3 length equals 12 residues.

The J gene is TRBJ1-1, the V gene TRBV6-1; no clear D gene. The germline CDR1 and CDR2 sequences are MNHNS and SASEGT. The CDR3 sequence is 14 residues long. Deletions cut 6 bases from V and 2 bases from J, with 13 bases between. CDR3 amino acids: CASRPQARNTEAFF. As DNA, the CDR3 is TGTGCCAGCAGGCCCCAGGCCAGAAACACTGAAGCTTTCTTT.

The table lists this clonotype with many counts. The rearrangement joins TRBV12-3 or TRBV12-4 to TRBJ1-5; TRBD1 aligns across 7 bases. J lost 5 bases, V lost 5 bases, and 9 bases had no gene match. There are 15 residues in the CDR3. Written as DNA, the CDR3 is TGTGCCAGCAGTCCGCGACAGGGATCCCATCAGCCCCAGCATTTT. Its protein is CASSPRQGSHQPQHF.

This clonotype was recorded a few times. The chain carries TRBV28 and TRBJ1-2; no firm D call. The length of the CDR3 is 12 residues. Germline values: CDR1 MDHEN, CDR2 SYDVKM. Trimming removed 6 bases from V and 7 bases from J, with 12 bases in between. The CDR3: CASSYSKRGYTF. The CDR3 coding sequence is TGTGCCAGCAGCTATAGCAAGCGTGGCTACACCTTC.

This clonotype was seen a handful of times. The chain links TRBV6-6 to TRBJ2-3; 15 positions agree with TRBD2. The V gene end was trimmed by 3 bases and the J gene end by 0 bases; junction bases not matched to a gene: 7. Germline V CDR1 and CDR2: MNHNY, SVGAGI (reference sequence). The CDR3 extends over 19 amino acids. The CDR3 region is CASSYSGLAGGPSTDTQYF. DNA for the CDR3: TGTGCCAGCAGTTATTCGGGACTAGCGGGGGGACCAAGCACAGATACGCAGTATTTT.

This clonotype was recorded a few times. The V and J genes are TRBV28 and TRBJ2-1; D remains ambiguous. CDR1 is MDHEN, CDR2 SYDVKM, per germline. The CDR3 has 11 amino acids. Trimming took 5 bases from V and 7 from J, leaving 6 bases between them. The CDR3 DNA reads as TGTGCCAGCAGTGACTTTAATGAGCAGTTCTTC. It is translated as CASSDFNEQFF.

This clonotype has more than one count but fewer than ten. The chain uses TRBV19 and TRBJ2-7; TRBD1 might be the D (7 bases). In germline, CDR1 is LNHDA, CDR2 SQIVND (reference sequence). The V gene lost 6 bases and the J gene lost 4 bases, with 16 bases spanning the gap. This CDR3 is built from 14 residues. The CDR3 here is CASRTDREVYEQYF. The CDR3 coding sequence is TGTGCCAGTAGGACTGACAGGGAGGTATACGAGCAGTACTTC.

This clonotype was found a few times. This rearrangement joins TRBV6-2 or TRBV6-3 to TRBJ1-5; D gene ambiguous. The germline CDR1 and CDR2 sequences are MNHEY and SVGEGT. Trimming took 2 bases from V and 3 from J, leaving 11 bases between them. The CDR3 spans 15 residues. For the CDR3, the DNA is TGTGCCAGCAGTTACAACTCCCAGTTCAATCAGCCCCAGCATTTT. This codes for CASSYNSQFNQPQHF.

This clonotype was counted many times. The chain combines TRBV7-2 with TRBJ1-6; TRBD1 might be the D (6 bases). This CDR3 region has 15 residues. Germline values: CDR1 SGHTA, CDR2 FQGNSA. Trimming removed 6 bases from V and 3 bases from J, with 12 bases in between. CDR3: CASREDRSYNSPLHF. CDR3 DNA: TGTGCCAGCAGGGAGGACAGAAGCTATAATTCACCCCTCCACTTT.

This clonotype came up a few times. The rearrangement joins TRBV4-2 to TRBJ2-7; D is perhaps TRBD1 (7 bases). CDR1 is LGHNA, CDR2 YNFKEQ, per germline. This CDR3 has 16 residues. Trimming left V 1 base short and J 4 bases short, with 17 bases between. As DNA, the CDR3 is TGTGCCAGCAGCCAAGTTGCCAGGGGGGATACTTACGAGCAGTACTTC. The encoded protein is CASSQVARGDTYEQYF.

A note on this clonotype: Being one base from a much bigger clone, this may be a read error. The chain has TRBV7-3 and TRBJ2-3; D is unclear. CDR3 length: 12 amino acids. CDR1 is SGHTA and CDR2 is FQGTGA in the germline V gene. The CDR3 here is CASSFVGDTQFF. CDR3 DNA sequence: TGTGCCAGCAGCTTCGTCGGTGATACGCAGTTTTTT.

Remarks on this clonotype: The junction does not match germline at one end; this may be a read error. The chain uses TRBV5-4 and TRBJ2-3; D may match TRBD1 or TRBD2 (5 bases each). Looked up from germline, CDR1 is SGHNT and CDR2 is YYREEE (reference sequence). The CDR3 contains 15 residues. This chain's CDR3 is CASSLGEGITDTKYF. The CDR3 bases are TGTGCCAGCAGCCTGGGAGAGGGGATCACAGATACGAAGTATTTT.

This clonotype was observed many times. The rearrangement links TRBV7-2 to TRBJ1-6, with 9 bases matching TRBD1. The CDR3 is made up of 15 amino acids. Germline values: CDR1 SGHTA, CDR2 FQGNSA. J gave up 8 bases and V 9 bases, and 11 bases lay outside the gene matches. The CDR3 bases are TGTGCCAGTATGACAGGGGGGCGAAAGGATTCACCCCTCCACTTT. It codes for CASMTGGRKDSPLHF.

This clonotype was counted a few times. This sequence joins TRBV5-4 and TRBJ2-1, with 9 nucleotides matching TRBD2. J was trimmed by 8 bases and V by 4 bases; bases with no gene match: 19. Germline V CDR1 and CDR2: SGHNT, YYREEE (reference sequence). The CDR3 has 18 amino acids. The CDR3 DNA reads as TGTGCCAGCAGCCCGGGCGGGCTGCGGGGGGGCTTTGTAGATGAGCAGTTCTTC. Translation: CASSPGGLRGGFVDEQFF.

In its sample, this clonotype was seen many times. The chain couples TRBV7-2 to TRBJ1-1; 7 bases are a match to TRBD1. The CDR3 runs to 13 residues. V gave up 1 base and J gave up 8 bases; unmatched junction bases: 4. Germline V gives CDR1 SGHTA, CDR2 FQGNSA. The CDR3 DNA is TGTGCCAGCAGCTTAGATGGGGACAGCGAAGCTTTCTTT. Amino acid sequence: CASSLDGDSEAFF.

V is TRBV2 and J is TRBJ2-2; TRBD2 matches at 9 bases. The CDR3 spans 18 residues. Germline V gene data show CDR1 as SNHLY and CDR2 as FYNNEI. Trimming at V came to 4 bases and at J to 0 bases, leaving 9 bases not matched to a gene. CDR3: CASSGLAGRVSNTGELFF. The CDR3 DNA follows: TGTGCCAGCAGTGGTCTAGCGGGGAGAGTGTCGAACACCGGGGAGCTGTTTTTT.